This TCR beta chain was sequenced in a study of T cell responses to AZD1222 COVID-19 vaccine. The V end lost 1 base, the J end lost 1 base, and 16 bases lay between the germline ends. Germline CDR1 is LNHNV and CDR2 is YYDKDF (reference sequence). The CDR3 sequence is 17 residues long. As for this clone: No antigen is known for it.

Using immunoSEQ multiplex PCR, the repertoire was profiled, and TCRdb retains in-frame clones only, with some absent. The data hold about 120,000 clones, with 75% to 90% observed a single time. General study results and limits: Repertoires in all cases were sampled only once the peak T cell response had passed. Only a handful of AZD1222 recipients tested seropositive at baseline. Researchers report vaccine-associated CD4 TCRs spanning spike, with dominance at 160-218 and 743-854.

The receptor's source is an adult in good health. This chain uses TRBV15 with TRBJ1-1; D is undetermined. The sample in question was peripheral blood, obtained on day 0 of AZD1222 vaccination. In nucleotides, the CDR3 is TGTGCCACCAGCAGAGCTGTCGGGGTGGTCAAGAACACTGAAGCTTTCTTT. It specifies CATSRAVGVVKNTEAFF.